The 6 T cell receptor beta chains given below trace back to one sample, sequenced in a study of T cell changes during pregnancy in multiple sclerosis (dated by TCRdb to between 2018 and 2021). Libraries came from the immunoSEQ multiplex PCR assay. TCRdb took this table from immuneACCESS and kept in-frame rearrangements with V and J called. Such tables lack part of the clones; where checked against another copy, unresolved V genes explain under half of the gap, and the rest is unexplained. For this sample the table gives about 68,000 clones, of which less than 95% were detected only once. The ten largest account for 1.5% of the sample. The sample in question was peripheral blood, obtained in the third trimester of pregnancy. The receptors originated from a female donor with multiple sclerosis, enrolled in a pregnancy study.

The chain combines TRBV19 with TRBJ2-1; 7 nucleotides match TRBD1. Looked up from germline, CDR1 is LNHDA and CDR2 is SQIVND (reference sequence). Trimming cost V 6 bases and J 6 bases; bases outside gene matches: 17. The CDR3 contains 17 residues. Here the CDR3 DNA reads TGTGCCAGTAGCCTGTCTTTTAGAGGGGGCCGTGTCAATGAGCAGTTCTTC. It translates to CASSLSFRGGRVNEQFF. Variable domain in full (rest from reference TRBV19 and TRBJ2-1): DGGITQSPKYLFRKEGQNVTLSCEQNLNHDAMYWYRQDPGQGLRLIYYSQIVNDFQKGDIAEGYSVSREKKESFPLTVTSAQKNPTAFYLCASSLSFRGGRVNEQFFGPGTRLTVL.

The rearrangement joins TRBV27 to TRBJ2-7; 9 nucleotides match TRBD2. V lost 0 bases to trimming and J lost 4 bases; unmatched junction nucleotides: 7. Germline V gene data show CDR1 as MNHEY and CDR2 as SMNVEV (reference sequence). The CDR3 extends over 16 amino acids. The CDR3 DNA sequence: TGTGCCAGCAGTTTATCCTGGCGGGAGGGCCGGTACGAGCAGTACTTC. It yields the protein CASSLSWREGRYEQYF.

This clone has a single count. The J gene is TRBJ1-5, the V gene TRBV6-1; D is ambiguous. This CDR3 spans 13 amino acids. With 2 bases removed from V and 8 bases from J, the gap between germline ends came to 10 bases. Per the germline V gene, CDR1 is MNHNS and CDR2 is SASEGT. CDR3 DNA sequence: TGTGCCAGCAGTGAAACTCTGTCGGAGCCCCAGCATTTT. It encodes CASSETLSEPQHF.

The chain couples TRBV9 to TRBJ2-2; D gene ambiguous. Looked up from germline, CDR1 is SGDLS and CDR2 is YYNGEE. This CDR3 spans 13 amino acids. Trimming removed 4 bases at V and 1 base at J, with 5 bases between. The CDR3 DNA sequence: TGTGCCAGCAGCCCGTGGAACACCGGGGAGCTGTTTTTT. It yields the protein CASSPWNTGELFF.

V is TRBV13 and J is TRBJ2-1; D remains unclear. Trimming stripped 5 bases from V and 0 bases from J, with 5 bases between. The CDR3 is 13 amino acids. Germline lookup yields CDR1 PRHDT and CDR2 FYEKMQ (reference sequence). The DNA for the CDR3 is TGTGCCAGCAGCCCAGGCTCCTACAATGAGCAGTTCTTC. It yields the protein CASSPGSYNEQFF.

V gene TRBV2 combines with J gene TRBJ1-6, with 8 bases that match TRBD1. The germline gives CDR1 SNHLY, CDR2 FYNNEI. The CDR3 length is 13 residues. The V segment lost 8 bases and the J segment 7 bases; nucleotides outside the gene matches: 4. In nucleotides, the CDR3 is TGTGCCAGCCGACAGGGGATGAATTCACCCCTCCACTTT. Protein sequence: CASRQGMNSPLHF.